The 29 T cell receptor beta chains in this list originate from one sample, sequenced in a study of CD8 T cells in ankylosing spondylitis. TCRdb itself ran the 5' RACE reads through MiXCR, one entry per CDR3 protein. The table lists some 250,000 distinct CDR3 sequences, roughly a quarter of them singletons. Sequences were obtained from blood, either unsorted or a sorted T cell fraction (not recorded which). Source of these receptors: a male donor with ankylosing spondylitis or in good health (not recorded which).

The CDR3 region is CASNRQGTNQPQHF. The DNA of the CDR3 is TGTGCCAGCAACCGACAGGGGACTAATCAGCCCCAGCATTTT. The genes are TRBV12-3 or TRBV12-4 and TRBJ1-5, with 8 bases lining up with TRBD1. Trimming removed 7 bases from V and 4 bases from J; junction bases left unmatched: 6. This CDR3 has 14 amino acids.

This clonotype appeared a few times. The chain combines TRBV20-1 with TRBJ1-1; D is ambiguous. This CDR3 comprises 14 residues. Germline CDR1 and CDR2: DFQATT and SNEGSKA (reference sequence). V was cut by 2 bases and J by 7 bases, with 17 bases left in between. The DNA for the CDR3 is TGCAGTGCTAGATCGGTGTCCAGTAAACTTGAAGCTTTCTTT. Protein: CSARSVSSKLEAFF.

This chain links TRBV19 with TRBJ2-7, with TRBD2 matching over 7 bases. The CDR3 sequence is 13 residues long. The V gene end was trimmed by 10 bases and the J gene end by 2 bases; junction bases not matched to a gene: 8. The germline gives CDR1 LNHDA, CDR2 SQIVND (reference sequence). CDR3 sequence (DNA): TGTGCCACCTCTTGGGGGGGGGCCTACGAGCAGTACTTC. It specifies CATSWGGAYEQYF.

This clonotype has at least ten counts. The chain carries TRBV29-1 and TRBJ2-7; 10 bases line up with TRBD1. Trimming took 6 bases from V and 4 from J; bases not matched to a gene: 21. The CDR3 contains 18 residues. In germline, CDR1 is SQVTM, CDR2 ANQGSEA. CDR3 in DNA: TGCAGCGTGGCCTCCGGGACAGGGGCTTTCAGTTTCGAGTACGAGCAGTACTTC. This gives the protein CSVASGTGAFSFEYEQYF.

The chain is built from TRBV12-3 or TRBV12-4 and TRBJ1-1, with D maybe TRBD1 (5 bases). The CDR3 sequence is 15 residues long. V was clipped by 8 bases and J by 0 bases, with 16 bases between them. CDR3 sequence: CASGRRDGLNTEAFF. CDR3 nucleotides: TGTGCCAGCGGGCGTAGGGACGGCTTGAACACTGAAGCTTTCTTT.

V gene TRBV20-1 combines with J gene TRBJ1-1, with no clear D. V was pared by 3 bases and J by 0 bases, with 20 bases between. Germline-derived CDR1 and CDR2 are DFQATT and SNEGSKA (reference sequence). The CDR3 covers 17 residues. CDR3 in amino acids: CSARQLPGLRMNTEAFF. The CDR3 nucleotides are TGCAGTGCTAGGCAACTCCCCGGACTGCGCATGAACACTGAAGCTTTCTTT.

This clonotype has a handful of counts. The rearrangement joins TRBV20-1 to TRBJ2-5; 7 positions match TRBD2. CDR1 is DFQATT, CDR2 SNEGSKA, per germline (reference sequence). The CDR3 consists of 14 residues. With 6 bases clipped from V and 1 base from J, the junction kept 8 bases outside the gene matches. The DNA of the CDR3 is TGCAGTGCCCGGTCCGGGACTACCCAAGAGACCCAGTACTTC. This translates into CSARSGTTQETQYF.

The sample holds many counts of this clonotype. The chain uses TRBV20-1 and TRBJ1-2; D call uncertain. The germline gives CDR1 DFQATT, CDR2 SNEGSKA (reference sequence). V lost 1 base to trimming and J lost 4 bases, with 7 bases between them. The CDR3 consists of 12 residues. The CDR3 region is CSARGTAYGYTF. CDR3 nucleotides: TGCAGTGCTAGAGGAACAGCCTATGGCTACACCTTC.

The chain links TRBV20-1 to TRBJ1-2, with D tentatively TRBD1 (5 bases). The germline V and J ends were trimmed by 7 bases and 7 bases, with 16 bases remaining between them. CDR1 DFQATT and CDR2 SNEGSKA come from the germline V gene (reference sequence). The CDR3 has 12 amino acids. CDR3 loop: CSVSGTPLGYTF. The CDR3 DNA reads TGCAGTGTCTCCGGGACCCCACTTGGCTACACCTTC.

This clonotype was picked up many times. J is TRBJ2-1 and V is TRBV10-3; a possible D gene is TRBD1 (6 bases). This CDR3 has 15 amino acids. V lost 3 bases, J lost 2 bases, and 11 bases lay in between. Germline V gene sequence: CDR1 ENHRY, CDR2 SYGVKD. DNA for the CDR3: TGTGCCATCAGTGAAACAGGGCTGACCTACAATGAGCAGTTCTTC. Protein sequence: CAISETGLTYNEQFF.

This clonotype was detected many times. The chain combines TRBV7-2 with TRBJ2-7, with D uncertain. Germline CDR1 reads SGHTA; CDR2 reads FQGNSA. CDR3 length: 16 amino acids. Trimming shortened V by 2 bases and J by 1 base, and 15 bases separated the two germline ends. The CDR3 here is CASSLSVTAPSYEQYF. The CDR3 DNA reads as TGTGCCAGCAGCTTATCCGTGACGGCTCCATCCTACGAGCAGTACTTC.

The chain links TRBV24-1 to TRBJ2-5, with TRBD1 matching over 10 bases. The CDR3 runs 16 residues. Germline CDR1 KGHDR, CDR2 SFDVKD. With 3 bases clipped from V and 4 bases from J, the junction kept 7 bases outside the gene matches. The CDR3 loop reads CATSDRTGTGAETQYF. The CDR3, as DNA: TGTGCCACCAGTGATCGGACCGGGACAGGGGCAGAGACCCAGTACTTC.

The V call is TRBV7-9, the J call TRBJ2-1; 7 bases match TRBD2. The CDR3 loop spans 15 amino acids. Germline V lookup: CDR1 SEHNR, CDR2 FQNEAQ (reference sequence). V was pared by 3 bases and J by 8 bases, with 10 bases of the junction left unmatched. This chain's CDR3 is CASSFPRGGVYEQFF. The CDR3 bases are TGTGCCAGCAGCTTCCCGAGGGGAGGGGTCTATGAGCAGTTCTTC.

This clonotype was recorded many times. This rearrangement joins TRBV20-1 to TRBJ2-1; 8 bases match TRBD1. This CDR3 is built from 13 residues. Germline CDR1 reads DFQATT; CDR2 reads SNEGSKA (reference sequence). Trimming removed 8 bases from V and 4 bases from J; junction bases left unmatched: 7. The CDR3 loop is CSTWRQGYNEQFF. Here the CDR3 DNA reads TGCAGTACCTGGAGACAGGGGTACAATGAGCAGTTCTTC.

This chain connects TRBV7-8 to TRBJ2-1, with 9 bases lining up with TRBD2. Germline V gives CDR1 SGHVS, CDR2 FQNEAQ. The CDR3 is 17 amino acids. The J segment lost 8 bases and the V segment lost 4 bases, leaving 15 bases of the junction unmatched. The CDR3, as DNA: TGTGCCAGCAGCTCCACACGGGTTAGCGGGGGAGTATATGAGCAGTTCTTC. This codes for CASSSTRVSGGVYEQFF.

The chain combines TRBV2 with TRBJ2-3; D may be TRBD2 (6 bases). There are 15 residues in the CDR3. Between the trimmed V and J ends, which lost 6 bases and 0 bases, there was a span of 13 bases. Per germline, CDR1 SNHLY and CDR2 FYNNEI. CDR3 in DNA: TGTGCCAGCAGCCTTAGCGGTTCTAGCACAGATACGCAGTATTTT. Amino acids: CASSLSGSSTDTQYF.

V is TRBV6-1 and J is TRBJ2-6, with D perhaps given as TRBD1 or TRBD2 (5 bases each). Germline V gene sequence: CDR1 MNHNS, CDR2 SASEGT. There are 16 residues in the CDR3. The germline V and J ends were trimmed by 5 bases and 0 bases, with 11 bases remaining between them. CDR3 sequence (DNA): TGTGCCAGCAGTCGAGCAGGGACCTCTGGGGCCAACGTCCTGACTTTC. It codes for CASSRAGTSGANVLTF.

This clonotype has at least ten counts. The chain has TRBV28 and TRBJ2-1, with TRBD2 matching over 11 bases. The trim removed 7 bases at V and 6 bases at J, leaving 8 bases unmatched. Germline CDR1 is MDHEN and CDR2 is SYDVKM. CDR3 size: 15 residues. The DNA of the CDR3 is TGTGCCAGCACTTTTAGTACTAGCGGGGGCAATGAGCAGTTCTTC. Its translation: CASTFSTSGGNEQFF.

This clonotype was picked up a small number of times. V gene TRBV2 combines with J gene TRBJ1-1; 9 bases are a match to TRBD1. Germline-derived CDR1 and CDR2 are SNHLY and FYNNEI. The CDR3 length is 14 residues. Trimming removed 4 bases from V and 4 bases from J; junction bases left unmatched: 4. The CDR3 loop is CASSGLTGGTEAFF. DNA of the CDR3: TGTGCCAGCAGTGGCTTGACAGGGGGCACTGAAGCTTTCTTT.

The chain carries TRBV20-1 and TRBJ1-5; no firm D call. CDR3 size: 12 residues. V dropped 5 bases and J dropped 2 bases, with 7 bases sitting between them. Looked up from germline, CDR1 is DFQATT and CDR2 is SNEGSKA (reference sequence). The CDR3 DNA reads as TGCAGTGCTGGGCAGCGCAATCAGCCCCAGCATTTT. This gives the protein CSAGQRNQPQHF.

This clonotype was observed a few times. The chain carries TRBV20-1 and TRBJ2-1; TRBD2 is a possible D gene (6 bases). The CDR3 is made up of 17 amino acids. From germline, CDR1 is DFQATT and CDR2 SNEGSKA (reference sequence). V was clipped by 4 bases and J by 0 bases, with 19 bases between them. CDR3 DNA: TGCAGTGCTACGACTCTAGGGACTCCGAGCTCCTACAATGAGCAGTTCTTC. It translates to CSATTLGTPSSYNEQFF.

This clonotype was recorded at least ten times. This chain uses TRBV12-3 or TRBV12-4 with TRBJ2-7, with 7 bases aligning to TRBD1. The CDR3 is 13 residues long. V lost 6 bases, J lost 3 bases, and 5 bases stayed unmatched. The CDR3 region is CASRTTGLYEQYF. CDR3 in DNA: TGTGCCAGCAGGACGACAGGGCTCTACGAGCAGTACTTC.

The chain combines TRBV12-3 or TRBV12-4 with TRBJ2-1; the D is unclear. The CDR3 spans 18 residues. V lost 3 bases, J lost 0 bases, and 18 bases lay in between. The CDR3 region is CASSFEQTPLSSYNEQFF. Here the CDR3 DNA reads TGTGCCAGCAGTTTCGAACAGACTCCCCTCAGCTCCTACAATGAGCAGTTCTTC.

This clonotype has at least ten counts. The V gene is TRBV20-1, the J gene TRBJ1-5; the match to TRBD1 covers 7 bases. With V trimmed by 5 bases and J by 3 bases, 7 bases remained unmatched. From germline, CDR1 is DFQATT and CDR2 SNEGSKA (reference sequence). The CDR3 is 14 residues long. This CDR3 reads CSAPTDRDNQPQHF. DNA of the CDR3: TGCAGTGCTCCGACCGACAGGGACAATCAGCCCCAGCATTTT.

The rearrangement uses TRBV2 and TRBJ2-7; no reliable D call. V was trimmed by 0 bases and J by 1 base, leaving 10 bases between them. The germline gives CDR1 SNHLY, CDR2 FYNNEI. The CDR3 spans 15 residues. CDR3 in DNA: TGTGCCAGCAGTGAAGCTTGGCCAGGTTCCTACGAGCAGTACTTC. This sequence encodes CASSEAWPGSYEQYF.

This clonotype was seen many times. The CDR3 sequence is CASTRGDEQYF. DNA for the CDR3: TGTGCCAGCACAAGGGGGGACGAGCAGTACTTC. The chain employs TRBV28 and TRBJ2-7; tentatively, D is TRBD1 or TRBD2 (6 bases each). The V and J ends lost 7 bases and 5 bases respectively, with 9 bases between them. The germline V gene encodes CDR1 MDHEN and CDR2 SYDVKM. The CDR3 consists of 11 residues.

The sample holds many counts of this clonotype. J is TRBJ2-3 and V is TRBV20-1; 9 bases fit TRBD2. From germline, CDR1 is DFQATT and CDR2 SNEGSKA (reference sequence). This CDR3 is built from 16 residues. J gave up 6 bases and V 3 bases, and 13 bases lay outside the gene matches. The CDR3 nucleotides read TGCAGTGCTAGGGTAGCGGGGGCCGGGGGTAGGGATACGCAGTATTTT. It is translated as CSARVAGAGGRDTQYF.

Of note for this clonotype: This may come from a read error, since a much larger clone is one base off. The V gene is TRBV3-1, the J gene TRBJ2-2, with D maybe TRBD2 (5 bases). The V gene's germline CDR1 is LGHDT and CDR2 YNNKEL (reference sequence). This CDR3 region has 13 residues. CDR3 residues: CDSSPRGTGELFF. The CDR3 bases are TGTGACAGCAGCCCACGGGGTACCGGGGAGCTGTTTTTT. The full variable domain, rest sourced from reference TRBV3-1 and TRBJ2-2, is DTAVSQTPKYLVTQMGNDKSIKCEQNLGHDTMYWYKQDSKKFLKIMFSYNNKELIINETVPNRFSPKSPDKAHLNLHINSLELGDSAVYFCDSSPRGTGELFFGEGSRLTVL.

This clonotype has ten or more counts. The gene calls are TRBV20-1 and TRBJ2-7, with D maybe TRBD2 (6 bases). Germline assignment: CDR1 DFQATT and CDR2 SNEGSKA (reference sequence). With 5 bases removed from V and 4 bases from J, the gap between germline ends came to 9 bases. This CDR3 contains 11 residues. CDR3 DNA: TGCAGTGCTGTCGGGGGATACGAGCAGTACTTC. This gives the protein CSAVGGYEQYF.